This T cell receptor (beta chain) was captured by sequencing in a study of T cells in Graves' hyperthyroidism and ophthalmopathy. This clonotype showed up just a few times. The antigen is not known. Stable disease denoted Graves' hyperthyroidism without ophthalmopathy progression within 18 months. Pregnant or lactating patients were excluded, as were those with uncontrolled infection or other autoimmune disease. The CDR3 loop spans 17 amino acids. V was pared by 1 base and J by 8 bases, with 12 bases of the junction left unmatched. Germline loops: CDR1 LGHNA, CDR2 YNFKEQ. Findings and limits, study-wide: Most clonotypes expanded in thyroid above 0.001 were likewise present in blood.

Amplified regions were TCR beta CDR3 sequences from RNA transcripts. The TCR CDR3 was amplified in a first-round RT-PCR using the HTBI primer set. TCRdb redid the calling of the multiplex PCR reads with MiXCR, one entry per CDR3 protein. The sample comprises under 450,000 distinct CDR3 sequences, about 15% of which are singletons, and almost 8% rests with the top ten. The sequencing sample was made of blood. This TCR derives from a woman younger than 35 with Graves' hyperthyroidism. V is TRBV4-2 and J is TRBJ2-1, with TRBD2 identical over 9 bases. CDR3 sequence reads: CASSQGVLAGGGDEQFF. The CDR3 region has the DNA TGTGCCAGCAGCCAAGGAGTTCTTGCGGGAGGGGGGGATGAGCAGTTCTTC.